The source of this T cell receptor beta chain is a study of T cells in Graves' hyperthyroidism and ophthalmopathy. TCR beta CDR3 region amplification was performed from RNA transcripts. HTBI primers were used for first-round RT-PCR of the TCR CDR3. Using its own MiXCR run on the multiplex PCR reads, TCRdb lists one record per CDR3 protein. This sample yields nearly 600,000 distinct CDR3 sequences, of which 13% to 15% are seen a single time; around 7% belongs to the top ten. Germline lookup yields CDR1 SNHLY and CDR2 FYNNEI. V was cut by 0 bases and J by 5 bases, with 10 bases left in between. The CDR3 is 14 amino acids. This clonotype has at least ten counts.

The sequenced material came from blood. The TCR comes from a woman between 18 and 29 years old with Graves' ophthalmopathy. The rearrangement uses TRBV2 and TRBJ1-1, with D uncertain. CDR3 in DNA: TGTGCCAGCAGTGAAGCGCTTCGGGTGACTGAAGCTTTCTTT. Amino acids: CASSEALRVTEAFF.